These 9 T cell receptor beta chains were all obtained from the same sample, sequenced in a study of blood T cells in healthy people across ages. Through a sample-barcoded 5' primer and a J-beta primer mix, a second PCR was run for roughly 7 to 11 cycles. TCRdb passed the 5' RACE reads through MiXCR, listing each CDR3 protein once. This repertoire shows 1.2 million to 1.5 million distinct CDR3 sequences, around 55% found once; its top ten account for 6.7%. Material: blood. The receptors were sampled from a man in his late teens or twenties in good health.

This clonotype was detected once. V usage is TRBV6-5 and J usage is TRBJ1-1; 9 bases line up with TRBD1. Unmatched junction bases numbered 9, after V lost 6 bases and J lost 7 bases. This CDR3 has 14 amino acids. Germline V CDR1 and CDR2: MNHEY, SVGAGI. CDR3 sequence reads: CASRSDDRGIEAFF. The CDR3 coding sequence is TGTGCCAGCAGGTCAGACGACAGGGGGATTGAAGCTTTCTTT.

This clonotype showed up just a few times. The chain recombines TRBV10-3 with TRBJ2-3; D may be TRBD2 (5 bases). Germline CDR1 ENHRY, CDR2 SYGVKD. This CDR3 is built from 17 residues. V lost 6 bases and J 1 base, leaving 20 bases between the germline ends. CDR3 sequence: CAISPGRQGGGTDTQYF. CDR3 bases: TGTGCCATCAGCCCGGGCCGACAAGGAGGTGGCACAGATACGCAGTATTTT.

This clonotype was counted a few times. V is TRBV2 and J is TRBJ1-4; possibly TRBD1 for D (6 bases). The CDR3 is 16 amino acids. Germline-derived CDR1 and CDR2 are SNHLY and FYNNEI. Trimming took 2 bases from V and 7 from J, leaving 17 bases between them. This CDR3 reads CASSETLGARGEKLFF. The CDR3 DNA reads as TGTGCCAGCAGTGAAACCCTGGGGGCGCGGGGTGAAAAACTGTTTTTT.

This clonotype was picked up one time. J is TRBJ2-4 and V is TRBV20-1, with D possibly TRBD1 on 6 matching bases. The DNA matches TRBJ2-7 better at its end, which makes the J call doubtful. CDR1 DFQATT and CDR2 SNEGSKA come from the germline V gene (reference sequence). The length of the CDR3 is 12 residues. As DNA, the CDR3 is TGCAGTGCCTACCAGGGGTTCGGCGAGCAGTACTTC. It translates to CSAYQGFGEQYF.

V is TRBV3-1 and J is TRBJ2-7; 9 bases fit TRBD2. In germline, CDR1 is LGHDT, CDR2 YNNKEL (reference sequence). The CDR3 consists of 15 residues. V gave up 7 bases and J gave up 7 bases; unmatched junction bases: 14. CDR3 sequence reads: CASTYSGGDYNEQYF. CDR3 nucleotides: TGTGCCAGCACCTATAGCGGGGGAGACTACAATGAGCAGTACTTC.

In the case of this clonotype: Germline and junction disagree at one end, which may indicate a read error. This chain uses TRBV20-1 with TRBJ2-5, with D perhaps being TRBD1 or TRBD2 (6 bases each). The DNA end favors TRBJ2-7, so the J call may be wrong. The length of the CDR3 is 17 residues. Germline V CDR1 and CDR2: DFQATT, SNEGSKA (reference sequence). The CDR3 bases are TGCAGTGCTAGCGGGGGCAGCGACGCCTTAGAATCCTGCGAGCAGTACTTC. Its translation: CSASGGSDALESCEQYF.

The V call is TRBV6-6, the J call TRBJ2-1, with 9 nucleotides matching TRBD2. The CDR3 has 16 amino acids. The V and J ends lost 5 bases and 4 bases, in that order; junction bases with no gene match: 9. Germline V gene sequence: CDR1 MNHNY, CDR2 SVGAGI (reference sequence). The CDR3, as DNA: TGTGCCAGCAGTCCCTTAGCGGGGGCCCCTTACAATGAGCAGTTCTTC. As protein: CASSPLAGAPYNEQFF.

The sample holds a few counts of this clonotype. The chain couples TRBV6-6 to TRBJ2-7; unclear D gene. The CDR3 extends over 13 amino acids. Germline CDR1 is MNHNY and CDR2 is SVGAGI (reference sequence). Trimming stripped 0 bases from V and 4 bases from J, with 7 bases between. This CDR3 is CASSYSLAYEQYF. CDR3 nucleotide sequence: TGTGCCAGCAGTTACTCTCTCGCTTACGAGCAGTACTTC.

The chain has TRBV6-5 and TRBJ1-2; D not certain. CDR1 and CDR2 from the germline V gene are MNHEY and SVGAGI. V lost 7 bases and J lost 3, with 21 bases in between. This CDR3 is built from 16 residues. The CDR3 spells CASTFSNGGKYYGYTF. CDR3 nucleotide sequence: TGTGCCAGCACTTTCTCCAATGGAGGGAAGTACTATGGCTACACCTTC.